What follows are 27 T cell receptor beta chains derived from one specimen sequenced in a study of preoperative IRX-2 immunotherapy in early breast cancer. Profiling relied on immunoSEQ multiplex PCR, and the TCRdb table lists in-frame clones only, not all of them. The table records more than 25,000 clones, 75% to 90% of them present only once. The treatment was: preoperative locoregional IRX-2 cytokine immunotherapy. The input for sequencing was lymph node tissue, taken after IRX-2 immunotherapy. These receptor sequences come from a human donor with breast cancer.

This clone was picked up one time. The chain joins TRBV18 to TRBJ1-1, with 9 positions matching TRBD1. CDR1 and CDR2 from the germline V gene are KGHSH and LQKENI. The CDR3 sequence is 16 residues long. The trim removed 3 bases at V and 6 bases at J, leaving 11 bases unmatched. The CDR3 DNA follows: TGTGCCAGCTCACCCAGGACAGGGGCCGGTAAGGCTGAAGCTTTCTTT. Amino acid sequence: CASSPRTGAGKAEAFF.

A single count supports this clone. DNA of the CDR3: TGTGCCAGCAACCCCCGGGAATCAGGTCCCCAGCATTTT. This gives the protein CASNPRESGPQHF. This chain links TRBV6-8 with TRBJ1-5; D gene ambiguous. V lost 7 bases, J lost 10 bases, and 17 bases lay in between. CDR1 MNHGY and CDR2 SAAAGT come from the germline V gene. The CDR3 runs to 13 residues.

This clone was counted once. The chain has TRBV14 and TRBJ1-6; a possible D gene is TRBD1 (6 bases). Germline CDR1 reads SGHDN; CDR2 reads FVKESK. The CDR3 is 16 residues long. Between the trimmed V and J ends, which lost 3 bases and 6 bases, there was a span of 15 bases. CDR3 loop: CASSHRGRGFNSPLHF. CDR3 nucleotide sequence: TGTGCCAGCAGCCATCGGGGTAGGGGGTTTAATTCACCCCTCCACTTT.

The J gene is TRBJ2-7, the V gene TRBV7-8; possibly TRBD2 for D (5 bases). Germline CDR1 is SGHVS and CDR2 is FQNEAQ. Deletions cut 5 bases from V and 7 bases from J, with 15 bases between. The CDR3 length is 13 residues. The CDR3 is CASSPREKWEQYV. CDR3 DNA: TGTGCCAGCAGCCCTAGGGAGAAGTGGGAGCAGTACGTC.

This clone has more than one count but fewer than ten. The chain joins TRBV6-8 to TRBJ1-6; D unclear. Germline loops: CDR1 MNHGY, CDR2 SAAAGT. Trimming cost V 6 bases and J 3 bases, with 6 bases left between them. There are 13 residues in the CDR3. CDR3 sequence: CASRYSYNSPLHF. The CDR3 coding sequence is TGTGCCAGCAGGTACAGCTATAATTCACCCCTCCACTTT.

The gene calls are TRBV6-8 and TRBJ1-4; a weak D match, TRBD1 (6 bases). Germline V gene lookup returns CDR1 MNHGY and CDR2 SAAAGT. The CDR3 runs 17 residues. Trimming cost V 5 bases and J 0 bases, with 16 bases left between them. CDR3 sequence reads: CASSLGGQSATNEKLFF. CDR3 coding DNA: TGTGCCAGCAGTCTAGGGGGGCAGTCTGCAACTAATGAAAAACTGTTTTTT.

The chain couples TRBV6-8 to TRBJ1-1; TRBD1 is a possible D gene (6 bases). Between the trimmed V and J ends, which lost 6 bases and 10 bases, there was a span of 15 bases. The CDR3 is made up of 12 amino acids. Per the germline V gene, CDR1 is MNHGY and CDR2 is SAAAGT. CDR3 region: CASRQTRGGAFF. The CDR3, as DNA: TGTGCCAGCAGACAAACTAGGGGGGGAGCTTTCTTT.

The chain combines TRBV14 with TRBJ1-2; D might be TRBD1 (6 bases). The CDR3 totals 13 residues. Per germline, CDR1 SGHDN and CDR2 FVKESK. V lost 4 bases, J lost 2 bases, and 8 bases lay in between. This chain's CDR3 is CASSPGANYGYTF. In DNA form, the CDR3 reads TGTGCCAGCAGCCCGGGGGCCAACTATGGCTACACCTTC.

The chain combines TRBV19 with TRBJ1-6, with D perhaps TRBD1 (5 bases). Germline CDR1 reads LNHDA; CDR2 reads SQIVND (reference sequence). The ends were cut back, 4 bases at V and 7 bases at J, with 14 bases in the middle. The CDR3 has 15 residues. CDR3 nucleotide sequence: TGTGCCAGTAGTAAAATCAAGGGGCCGAATTCACCCCTCCACTTT. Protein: CASSKIKGPNSPLHF.

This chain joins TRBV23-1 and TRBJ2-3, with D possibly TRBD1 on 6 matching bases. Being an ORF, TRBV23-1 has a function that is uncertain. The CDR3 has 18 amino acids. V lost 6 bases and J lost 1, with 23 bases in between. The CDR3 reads CASSHNSPGATGTDTQYF. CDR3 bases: TGCGCCAGCAGCCATAATTCCCCAGGGGCAACGGGCACAGATACGCAGTATTTT.

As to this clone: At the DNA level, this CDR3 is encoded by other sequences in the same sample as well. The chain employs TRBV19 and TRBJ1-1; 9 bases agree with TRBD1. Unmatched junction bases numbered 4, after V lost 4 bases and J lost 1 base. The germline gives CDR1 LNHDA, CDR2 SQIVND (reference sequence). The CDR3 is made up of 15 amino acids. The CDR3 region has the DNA TGTGCCAGTAGTACACCGGACAGGGGGAACACTGAAGCTTTCTTT. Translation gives CASSTPDRGNTEAFF.

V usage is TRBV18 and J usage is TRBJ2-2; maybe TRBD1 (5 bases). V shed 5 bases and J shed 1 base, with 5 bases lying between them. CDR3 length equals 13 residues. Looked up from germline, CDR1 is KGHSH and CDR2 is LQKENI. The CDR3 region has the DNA TGTGCCAGCTCAACAGGGAACACCGGGGAGCTGTTTTTT. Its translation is CASSTGNTGELFF.

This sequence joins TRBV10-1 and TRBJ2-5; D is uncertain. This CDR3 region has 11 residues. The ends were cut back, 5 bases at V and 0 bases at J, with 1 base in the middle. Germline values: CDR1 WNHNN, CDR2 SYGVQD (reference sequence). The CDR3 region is CASSHQETQYF. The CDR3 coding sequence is TGCGCCAGCAGTCACCAAGAGACCCAGTACTTC.

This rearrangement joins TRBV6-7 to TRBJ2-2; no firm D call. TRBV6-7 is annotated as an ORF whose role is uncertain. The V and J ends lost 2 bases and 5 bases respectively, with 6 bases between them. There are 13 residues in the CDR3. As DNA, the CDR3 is TGTGCCAGCAGTTACCCCAGTACCGGGGAGCTGTTTTTT. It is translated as CASSYPSTGELFF.

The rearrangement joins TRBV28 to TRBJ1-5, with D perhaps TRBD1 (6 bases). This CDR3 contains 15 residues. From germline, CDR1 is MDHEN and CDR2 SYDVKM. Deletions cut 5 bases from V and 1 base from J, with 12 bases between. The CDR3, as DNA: TGTGCCAGCAGTCAAGGGGGGAGAAGCAATCAGCCCCAGCATTTT. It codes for CASSQGGRSNQPQHF. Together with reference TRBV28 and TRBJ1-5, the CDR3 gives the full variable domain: DVKVTQSSRYLVKRTGEKVFLECVQDMDHENMFWYRQDPGLGLRLIYFSYDVKMKEKGDIPEGYSVSREKKERFSLILESASTNQTSMYLCASSQGGRSNQPQHFGDGTRLSIL.

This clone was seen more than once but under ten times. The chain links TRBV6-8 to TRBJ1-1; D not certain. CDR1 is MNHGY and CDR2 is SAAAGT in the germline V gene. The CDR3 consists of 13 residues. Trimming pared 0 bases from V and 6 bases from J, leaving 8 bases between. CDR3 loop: CASSYSRASEAFF. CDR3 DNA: TGTGCCAGCAGTTACTCGAGGGCATCTGAAGCTTTCTTT.

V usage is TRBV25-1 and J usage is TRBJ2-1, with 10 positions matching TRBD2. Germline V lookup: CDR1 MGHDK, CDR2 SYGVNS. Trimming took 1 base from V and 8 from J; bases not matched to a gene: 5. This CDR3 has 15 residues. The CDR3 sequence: CASSELASGGYEQFF. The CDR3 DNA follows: TGTGCCAGCAGTGAATTAGCTAGCGGGGGCTATGAGCAGTTCTTC.

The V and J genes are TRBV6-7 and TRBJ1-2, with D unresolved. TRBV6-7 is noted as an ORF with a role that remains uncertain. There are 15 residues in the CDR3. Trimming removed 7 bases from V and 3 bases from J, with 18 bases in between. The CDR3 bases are TGTGCCAGCACCGAGATGGGATCTAAGGACTATGGCTACACCTTC. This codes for CASTEMGSKDYGYTF.

The CDR3 is CASSQWTGTAKNIQYF. In nucleotides, the CDR3 is TGTGCCAGCAGCCAATGGACAGGGACGGCCAAAAACATTCAGTACTTC. The rearrangement joins TRBV7-7 to TRBJ2-4, with 8 bases that match TRBD1. The V gene's germline CDR1 is SSHAT and CDR2 FNYEAQ (reference sequence). The CDR3 has 16 amino acids. With 5 bases clipped from V and 1 base from J, the junction kept 7 bases outside the gene matches.

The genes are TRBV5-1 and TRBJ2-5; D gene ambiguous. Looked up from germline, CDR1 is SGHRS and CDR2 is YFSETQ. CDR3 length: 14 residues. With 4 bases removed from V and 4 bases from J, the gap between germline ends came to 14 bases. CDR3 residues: CASSPPRSGETQYF. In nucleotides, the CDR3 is TGCGCCAGCAGCCCCCCTAGATCTGGAGAGACCCAGTACTTC.

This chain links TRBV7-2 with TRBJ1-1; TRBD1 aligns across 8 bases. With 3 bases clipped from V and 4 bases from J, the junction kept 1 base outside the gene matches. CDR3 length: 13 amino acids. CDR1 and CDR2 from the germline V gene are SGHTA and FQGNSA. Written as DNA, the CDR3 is TGTGCCAGCAGCTTTGGACAGGGCACTGAAGCTTTCTTT. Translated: CASSFGQGTEAFF.

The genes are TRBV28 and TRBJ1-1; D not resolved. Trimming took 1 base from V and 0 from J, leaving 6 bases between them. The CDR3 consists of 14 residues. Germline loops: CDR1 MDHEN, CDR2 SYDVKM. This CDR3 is CASSLSSMNTEAFF. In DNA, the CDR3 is TGTGCCAGCAGTTTATCCTCGATGAACACTGAAGCTTTCTTT. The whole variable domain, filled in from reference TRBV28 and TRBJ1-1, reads DVKVTQSSRYLVKRTGEKVFLECVQDMDHENMFWYRQDPGLGLRLIYFSYDVKMKEKGDIPEGYSVSREKKERFSLILESASTNQTSMYLCASSLSSMNTEAFFGQGTRLTVV.

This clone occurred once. CDR3: CATSRVGGPVTDTQYF. CDR3 DNA sequence: TGTGCCACCAGCAGAGTGGGGGGGCCTGTCACAGATACGCAGTATTTT. The gene calls are TRBV15 and TRBJ2-3; D possibly corresponds to TRBD2 (7 bases). The CDR3 runs 16 residues. Germline-derived CDR1 and CDR2 are LNHNV and YYDKDF (reference sequence). Trimming pared 1 base from V and 2 bases from J, leaving 13 bases between.

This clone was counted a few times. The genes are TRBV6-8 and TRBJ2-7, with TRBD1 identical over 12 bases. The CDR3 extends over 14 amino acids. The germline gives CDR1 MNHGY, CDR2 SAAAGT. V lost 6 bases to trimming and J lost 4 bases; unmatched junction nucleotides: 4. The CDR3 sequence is CASSRDRGLYEQYF. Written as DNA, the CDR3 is TGTGCCAGCAGCCGGGACAGGGGGCTGTACGAGCAGTACTTC.

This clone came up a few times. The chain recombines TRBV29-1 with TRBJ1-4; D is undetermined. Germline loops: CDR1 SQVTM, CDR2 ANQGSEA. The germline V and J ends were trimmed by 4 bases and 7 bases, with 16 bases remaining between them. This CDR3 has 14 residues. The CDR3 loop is CSVAPQGKGEKLFF. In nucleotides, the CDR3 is TGCAGCGTTGCCCCACAAGGAAAGGGTGAAAAACTGTTTTTT.

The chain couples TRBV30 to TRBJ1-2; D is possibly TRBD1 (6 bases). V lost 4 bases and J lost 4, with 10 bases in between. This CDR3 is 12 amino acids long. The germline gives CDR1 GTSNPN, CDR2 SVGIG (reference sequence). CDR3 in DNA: TGTGCCTGGACTCACAGGGTCTATGGCTACACCTTC. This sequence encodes CAWTHRVYGYTF.

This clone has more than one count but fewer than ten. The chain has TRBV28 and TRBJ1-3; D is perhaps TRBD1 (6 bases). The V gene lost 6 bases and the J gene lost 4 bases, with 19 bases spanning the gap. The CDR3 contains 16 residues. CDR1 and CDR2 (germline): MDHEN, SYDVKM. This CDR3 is CASSKLSTGYGNTIYF. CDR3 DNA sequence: TGTGCCAGCAGCAAACTTTCCACAGGGTACGGAAACACCATATATTTT.